This record looks at one T cell receptor beta chain sequence and its context. The antigen is unknown. These data belong to a study of T cell responses to AZD1222 COVID-19 vaccine. The study's findings and limits: Vaccine-associated CD4 TCRs spanned spike, dominant at 160-218 and 743-854. Vaccination with two AZD1222 doses was followed by a rise in Spike-specific TCR breadth and depth.

Produced via immunoSEQ multiplex PCR; TCRdb's table is partial and in-frame only. The table has some 80,000 clones, about 91% seen once. CDR1 SGHKS and CDR2 YYEKEE come from the germline V gene (reference sequence). There are 16 residues in the CDR3. Trimming stripped 0 bases from V and 3 bases from J, with 15 bases between. This TCR derives from an adult who received the MenACWY meningococcal vaccine as a control. The V gene is TRBV5-5, the J gene TRBJ1-2; D perhaps matches TRBD1 (5 bases). This specimen consisted of peripheral blood, obtained 28 days after the second dose of the MenACWY control vaccine. The CDR3 reads CASSLDVGAMDYGYTF. The CDR3 DNA sequence: TGTGCCAGCAGCTTGGACGTAGGGGCAATGGACTATGGCTACACCTTC.